This T cell receptor beta chain was recorded in a study of T cells in Graves' hyperthyroidism and ophthalmopathy. Diagnoses rested on clinical symptoms, serum thyroxine and TRAb, thyroid ultrasound and orbital computed tomography. The germline V and J ends were trimmed by 2 bases and 6 bases, with 13 bases remaining between them. This CDR3 spans 14 amino acids. Germline V gene sequence: CDR1 MNHEY, CDR2 SVGAGI. RNA transcripts served as the template for amplifying TCR beta CDR3 regions. Initially, a first-round RT-PCR of the TCR CDR3 employed the HTBI primer set. MiXCR, run by TCRdb on the multiplex PCR reads, gives a single entry per CDR3 protein. The data contain a few hundred thousand distinct CDR3 sequences, approximately 20% of them singletons. General study results and limits: Blood also held most thyroid clonotypes expanded beyond 0.001.

This clonotype has only a few counts. Its antigen is not identified. Sequenced input: blood. This sequence was found in a woman aged 18-29 years with Graves' hyperthyroidism. The rearrangement uses TRBV6-5 and TRBJ1-1; a possible D gene is TRBD1 (6 bases). DNA of the CDR3: TGTGCCAGCAGTTACGGATGGGACAAACCTGAAGCTTTCTTT. Its translation is CASSYGWDKPEAFF.